The sequence of this T cell receptor (beta chain) was determined in a study of T cell repertoires in cytomegalovirus infection. At the level of the study: Shared public TCR beta signatures pointed to both CMV infection and a matching HLA type.

This CDR3 spans 13 amino acids. The germline V gene has CDR1 SNHLY and CDR2 FYNNEI. Trimming took off 3 bases at V and 3 bases at J, with 6 bases between the two ends. TCRdb reprocessed the reads via MiXCR and lists one record per CDR3 protein. The data show approximately 190,000 distinct CDR3 sequences, with 9.5% seen just once and around 4.4% held by the top ten. This TCR was recovered from a human donor in good health (CMV status not recorded). Some clones in this sample may be carry-over from other donors' samples. The chain carries TRBV2 and TRBJ1-5; D is unresolved. Sequencing was done on a sample of PBMCs. CDR3: CASSEETNQPQHF. In DNA, the CDR3 is TGTGCCAGCAGTGAGGAGACCAATCAGCCCCAGCATTTT.